A single sample is the source of the 27 T cell receptor beta chains below, sequenced in a study of blood T cell repertoires in COVID-19. The repertoire was sequenced with immunoSEQ multiplex PCR; TCRdb's copy has only in-frame clones and lacks some. The data show approximately 200,000 clones, more than 75% seen once. The sample consisted of peripheral blood. The origin of the receptors is a man aged 50-59 years who had recovered from COVID-19.

The chain recombines TRBV18 with TRBJ2-7; TRBD2 agrees at 7 bases. Germline V CDR1 and CDR2: KGHSH, LQKENI. CDR3 length equals 16 residues. Trimming at V came to 3 bases and at J to 5 bases, leaving 13 bases not matched to a gene. Here the CDR3 DNA reads TGTGCCAGCTCACCTCGTTATTCTAGCGGAATTAACGAGCAGTACTTC. It encodes CASSPRYSSGINEQYF.

V gene TRBV28 combines with J gene TRBJ2-3; TRBD2 matches 11 bases. Germline loops: CDR1 MDHEN, CDR2 SYDVKM. V gave up 5 bases and J gave up 5 bases; unmatched junction bases: 12. The CDR3 is 17 amino acids. The CDR3 is CASSQHLGLAGGDTQYF. The CDR3 DNA is TGTGCCAGCAGTCAACACCTCGGTCTAGCGGGAGGAGATACGCAGTATTTT.

The V call is TRBV10-2, the J call TRBJ2-7; a possible D gene is TRBD1 (5 bases). Trimming cost V 4 bases and J 2 bases, with 12 bases left between them. CDR3 length equals 14 residues. CDR1 is WSHSY, CDR2 SAAADI, per germline. The DNA for the CDR3 is TGCGCCAGCAGTGCCAGGGTCGGGCCCTACGAGCAGTACTTC. Amino acids: CASSARVGPYEQYF.

This chain connects TRBV10-1 to TRBJ1-6; 7 nucleotides align to TRBD1. Losses at the gene ends were 8 bases for V and 6 bases for J; bases not matched to a gene: 4. Germline lookup yields CDR1 WNHNN and CDR2 SYGVQD (reference sequence). This CDR3 is built from 13 residues. CDR3 DNA sequence: TGCGCCAGCTCCGGGACAGTTAATTCACCCCTCCACTTT. Its protein is CASSGTVNSPLHF.

The V gene is TRBV21-1, the J gene TRBJ2-2; the table calls TRBD1, which could not be checked here. TRBV21-1 is a known pseudogene. The CDR3 totals 15 residues. This chain's CDR3 is CASSPGAARAGELFF. Written as DNA, the CDR3 is TGTGCCAGCAGCCCAGGGGCCGCTAGGGCCGGGGAGCTGTTTTTT.

CDR3 bases: TGTGCCAGTAGCTACGACAGCCGCAATCAGCCCCAGCATTTT. Its translation: CASSYDSRNQPQHF. The genes are TRBV19 and TRBJ1-5; a possible D gene is TRBD1 (5 bases). The CDR3 covers 14 residues. CDR1 LNHDA and CDR2 SQIVND come from the germline V gene (reference sequence). V was trimmed by 6 bases and J by 2 bases, leaving 11 bases between them. Looking up the rest from reference TRBV19 and TRBJ1-5 gives the full variable domain: DGGITQSPKYLFRKEGQNVTLSCEQNLNHDAMYWYRQDPGQGLRLIYYSQIVNDFQKGDIAEGYSVSREKKESFPLTVTSAQKNPTAFYLCASSYDSRNQPQHFGDGTRLSIL.

The gene calls are TRBV6-6 and TRBJ1-5; TRBD1 aligns across 9 bases. Germline-derived CDR1 and CDR2 are MNHNY and SVGAGI (reference sequence). This CDR3 is built from 15 residues. J was trimmed by 8 bases and V by 6 bases; bases with no gene match: 11. CDR3 sequence reads: CASSEPGQGYKPQHF. In nucleotides, the CDR3 is TGTGCCAGCAGCGAACCGGGACAGGGTTATAAGCCCCAGCATTTT.

The rearrangement links TRBV28 to TRBJ2-3; 7 bases agree with TRBD1. V was pared by 6 bases and J by 1 base, with 10 bases of the junction left unmatched. Germline values: CDR1 MDHEN, CDR2 SYDVKM. The CDR3 spans 16 residues. The CDR3 region has the DNA TGTGCCAGCAGCTCCCCAGGGGGACGTCGCACAGATACGCAGTATTTT. As protein: CASSSPGGRRTDTQYF.

The chain carries TRBV25-1 and TRBJ2-7; 11 nucleotides match TRBD1. The CDR3 is made up of 15 amino acids. J was trimmed by 4 bases and V by 5 bases; bases with no gene match: 7. Germline V CDR1 and CDR2: MGHDK, SYGVNS. The DNA of the CDR3 is TGTGCCAGCAGTCACCCCGGGACAGGGGGTTACGAGCAGTACTTC. Protein product: CASSHPGTGGYEQYF.

CDR3 bases: TGTGCCAGCAGCCGAGCCGGGAATCAGCCCCAGCATTTT. It yields the protein CASSRAGNQPQHF. This chain links TRBV7-6 with TRBJ1-5; D is unclear. CDR1 and CDR2 from the germline V gene are SGHVS and FNYEAQ. This CDR3 has 13 amino acids. Trimming left V 5 bases short and J 4 bases short, with 9 bases between. Supplemented by reference TRBV7-6 and TRBJ1-5, the full variable domain reads GAGVSQSPRYKVTKRGQDVALRCDPISGHVSLYWYRQALGQGPEFLTYFNYEAQQDKSGLPNDRFSAERPEGSISTLTIQRTEQRDSAMYRCASSRAGNQPQHFGDGTRLSIL.

V usage is TRBV28 and J usage is TRBJ2-1, with D perhaps TRBD1 (6 bases). The CDR3 consists of 13 residues. The ends were cut back, 5 bases at V and 9 bases at J, with 14 bases in the middle. The germline CDR1 and CDR2 sequences are MDHEN and SYDVKM. The CDR3 bases are TGTGCCAGCAGTGAGAACAGGGTGAGTGAGCAGTTCTTC. It is translated as CASSENRVSEQFF.

The CDR3 region has the DNA TGTGCCAGCAGCCCCCAGGACAGGCATGCTGAAGCTTTCTTT. It yields the protein CASSPQDRHAEAFF. The chain links TRBV7-2 to TRBJ1-1, with 7 bases aligning to TRBD1. V lost 5 bases and J lost 6; bases outside the gene matches: 9. The CDR3 is made up of 14 amino acids. Per the germline V gene, CDR1 is SGHTA and CDR2 is FQGNSA.

The CDR3 DNA follows: TGTGCCACCAGCAGAGAAACAGGGGGCACTGAAGCTTTCTTT. It is translated as CATSRETGGTEAFF. The chain carries TRBV15 and TRBJ1-1; TRBD1 matches 8 bases. V gave up 0 bases and J gave up 4 bases; unmatched junction bases: 1. CDR3 length: 14 residues. The germline CDR1 and CDR2 sequences are LNHNV and YYDKDF (reference sequence).

The rearrangement uses TRBV6-5 and TRBJ2-2, with 9 positions matching TRBD2. V trimming: 4 bases; J trimming: 4 bases; junction bases outside the gene matches: 4. This CDR3 region has 15 residues. Germline CDR1 is MNHEY and CDR2 is SVGAGI. CDR3 DNA sequence: TGTGCCAGCAGTTCCGGACTAGCGCTCACCGGGGAGCTGTTTTTT. Translated, it gives CASSSGLALTGELFF.

The V call is TRBV28, the J call TRBJ1-1; D call uncertain. Germline V lookup: CDR1 MDHEN, CDR2 SYDVKM. V dropped 6 bases and J dropped 4 bases, with 12 bases sitting between them. CDR3 size: 13 residues. The CDR3 is CASSVHFPTEAFF. The CDR3 DNA follows: TGTGCCAGCAGCGTCCACTTCCCCACTGAAGCTTTCTTT. The full variable domain, its missing parts supplied by reference TRBV28 and TRBJ1-1, is DVKVTQSSRYLVKRTGEKVFLECVQDMDHENMFWYRQDPGLGLRLIYFSYDVKMKEKGDIPEGYSVSREKKERFSLILESASTNQTSMYLCASSVHFPTEAFFGQGTRLTVV.

This chain links TRBV25-1 with TRBJ1-1; D unclear. The CDR3 has 14 residues. Germline CDR1 is MGHDK and CDR2 is SYGVNS. With 1 base removed from V and 1 base from J, the gap between germline ends came to 7 bases. CDR3 loop: CASSELNRNTEAFF. As DNA, the CDR3 is TGTGCCAGCAGTGAATTGAACAGGAACACTGAAGCTTTCTTT.

The CDR3 here is CASTATSGIQETQYF. CDR3 DNA sequence: TGTGCCAGCACGGCGACTAGCGGAATACAAGAGACCCAGTACTTC. V and J are TRBV28 and TRBJ2-5; 9 bases are shared with TRBD2. Looked up from germline, CDR1 is MDHEN and CDR2 is SYDVKM. Trimming took 7 bases from V and 2 from J; bases not matched to a gene: 8. The CDR3 contains 15 residues.

This chain joins TRBV27 and TRBJ2-5; D call uncertain. Trimming removed 0 bases from V and 4 bases from J, with 9 bases in between. CDR1 and CDR2 from the germline V gene are MNHEY and SMNVEV (reference sequence). The length of the CDR3 is 14 residues. This CDR3 is CASSLSTLGETQYF. The CDR3 DNA follows: TGTGCCAGCAGTTTATCGACTTTAGGAGAGACCCAGTACTTC.

The V call is TRBV5-1, the J call TRBJ2-4; TRBD2 agrees at 11 bases. The length of the CDR3 is 19 residues. Germline CDR1 reads SGHRS; CDR2 reads YFSETQ. Germline trimming cut 4 bases from V and 4 bases from J; bases unmatched to any gene: 16. This chain's CDR3 is CASSRKPTVLAGEKNIQYF. The CDR3, as DNA: TGCGCCAGCAGCCGCAAACCGACGGTACTAGCGGGAGAAAAAAACATTCAGTACTTC.

The table lists this clone with a count of one. The V and J genes are TRBV28 and TRBJ1-1, with a possible D match to TRBD1 (5 bases). V lost 7 bases to trimming and J lost 1 base, with 16 bases between them. The CDR3 runs 15 residues. Germline-derived CDR1 and CDR2 are MDHEN and SYDVKM. CDR3 in DNA: TGTGCCAGCACCACCGGAGGGGAAGGGAACACTGAAGCTTTCTTT. Encoded protein: CASTTGGEGNTEAFF.

J is TRBJ1-1 and V is TRBV6-5, with a possible D match to TRBD1 (5 bases). V dropped 0 bases and J dropped 10 bases, with 21 bases sitting between them. The length of the CDR3 is 16 residues. The germline gives CDR1 MNHEY, CDR2 SVGAGI. The CDR3 coding sequence is TGTGCCAGCAGTTACTCGTCCGGGGGGGGGAGTGAGTTAGCTTTCTTT. Translating it yields CASSYSSGGGSELAFF.

Comments on this clone: Other DNA sequences in this sample translate to the same CDR3. The CDR3 is CASSLRGRTYNEQFF. CDR3 nucleotide sequence: TGTGCCAGCAGTTTACGAGGGAGGACCTACAATGAGCAGTTCTTC. The chain recombines TRBV28 with TRBJ2-1; possibly TRBD2 for D (6 bases). Trimming removed 2 bases at V and 2 bases at J, with 10 bases between. The CDR3 length is 15 residues. Germline values: CDR1 MDHEN, CDR2 SYDVKM.

The V gene is TRBV4-1, the J gene TRBJ2-2; 7 bases are a match to TRBD2. Germline trimming cut 6 bases from V and 2 bases from J; bases unmatched to any gene: 9. Germline lookup yields CDR1 MGHRA and CDR2 YSYEKL. CDR3 size: 16 residues. The CDR3: CASRPSGGLNTGELFF. The CDR3 DNA follows: TGCGCCAGCAGACCTAGCGGAGGGCTAAACACCGGGGAGCTGTTTTTT.

The V gene is TRBV18, the J gene TRBJ2-3; 12 bases fit TRBD2. V trimming: 5 bases; J trimming: 4 bases; junction bases outside the gene matches: 7. The germline V gene encodes CDR1 KGHSH and CDR2 LQKENI. The length of the CDR3 is 16 residues. Here the CDR3 DNA reads TGTGCCAGCTCATCGAGACTAGCGGGAGTAGCAGATACGCAGTATTTT. It is translated as CASSSRLAGVADTQYF.

The rearrangement uses TRBV5-6 and TRBJ1-2; 8 positions agree with TRBD1. Germline CDR1 reads SGHDT; CDR2 reads YYEEEE. The CDR3 has 15 residues. J gave up 4 bases and V 3 bases, and 8 bases lay outside the gene matches. The CDR3 reads CASSYPDREGYGYTF. The CDR3 nucleotides are TGTGCCAGCAGCTACCCGGACAGGGAGGGCTATGGCTACACCTTC. Based on the CDR3 plus reference TRBV5-6 and TRBJ1-2, the full variable domain is DAGVTQSPTHLIKTRGQQVTLRCSPKSGHDTVSWYQQALGQGPQFIFQYYEEEERQRGNFPDRFSGHQFPNYSSELNVNALLLGDSALYLCASSYPDREGYGYTFGSGTRLTVV.

Here the CDR3 reads CASSARDRGSLAGNTIYF. CDR3 nucleotides: TGTGCCAGCAGCGCCCGGGACAGAGGATCCTTAGCTGGAAACACCATATATTTT. The chain carries TRBV7-9 and TRBJ1-3; 7 nucleotides agree with TRBD1. CDR3 size: 18 residues. V was clipped by 5 bases and J by 2 bases; unmatched bases: 15. Germline V gives CDR1 SEHNR, CDR2 FQNEAQ (reference sequence).

This chain links TRBV11-2 with TRBJ2-1; 10 positions agree with TRBD2. The germline gives CDR1 SGHAT, CDR2 FQNNGV. The CDR3 is 15 amino acids. Trimming cost V 5 bases and J 7 bases; bases outside gene matches: 8. The CDR3 loop reads CASSPSGRGRNEQFF. The CDR3 nucleotides read TGTGCCAGCAGCCCTAGCGGGAGAGGGAGGAATGAGCAGTTCTTC.